These T cell receptor beta chains were read from a single sample in a study of cytomegalovirus exposure and HLA in healthy donors. Generated by immunoSEQ multiplex PCR, the TCRdb table keeps only in-frame clones and is missing some. The data contain around 200,000 clones, more than 75% of them singletons. The sample comprised PBMCs. The receptor set was obtained from a man in his forties or fifties in good health and CMV-seropositive. Both conserved end residues are part of each CDR3. Each record gives: D gene, CDR3 length, clone size, V gene, J gene, CDR3 protein, CDR3 DNA. The D gene is left open where the match is weak. Clone size is not always given. Where it is, it says once, few, many or a class for expanded clones.

D: TRBD1
length: 17
size: NA
V: TRBV5-1
J: TRBJ1-1
CDR3: CASSLVGRGQGNTEAFF
DNA: TGCGCCAGCAGCTTGGTGGGCAGGGGGCAGGGGAACACTGAAGCTTTCTTT

D: NA
length: 14
size: NA
V: TRBV7-6
J: TRBJ1-1
CDR3: CASSLGGRNTEAFF
DNA: TGTGCCAGCAGCTTAGGCGGCAGGAACACTGAAGCTTTCTTT

D: TRBD2
length: 15
size: once
V: TRBV13
J: TRBJ2-5
CDR3: CASTSASGRAETQYF
DNA: TGTGCCAGCACGTCGGCTAGCGGGAGGGCAGAGACCCAGTACTTC

D: TRBD2
length: 16
size: NA
V: TRBV13
J: TRBJ2-5
CDR3: CASSAGGRGGRETQYF
DNA: TGTGCCAGCAGCGCCGGAGGCCGGGGAGGGCGGGAGACCCAGTACTTC

D: TRBD2
length: 15
size: NA
V: TRBV11-1
J: TRBJ2-1
CDR3: CASSLAGEFYNEQFF
DNA: TGTGCCAGCAGCCTAGCGGGAGAGTTCTACAATGAGCAGTTCTTC

D: NA
length: 14
size: NA
V: TRBV19
J: TRBJ2-7
CDR3: CASSIGTPSLEQYF
DNA: TGTGCCAGTAGCATCGGGACACCCTCCCTCGAGCAGTACTTC

D: TRBD1
length: 15
size: NA
V: TRBV30
J: TRBJ2-5
CDR3: CAWSLPGQGSYSQYF
DNA: TGTGCCTGGAGTTTACCGGGACAGGGTAGTTATTCCCAGTACTTC

D: NA
length: 13
size: NA
V: TRBV7-9
J: TRBJ2-5
CDR3: CASSSNRKETQYF
DNA: TGTGCCAGCAGCTCGAACAGAAAAGAGACCCAGTACTTC

D: NA
length: 13
size: NA
V: TRBV29-1
J: TRBJ1-5
CDR3: CSVVETLAQPQHF
DNA: TGCAGCGTTGTTGAGACACTGGCCCAGCCCCAGCATTTT

D: TRBD1
length: 17
size: NA
V: TRBV5-1
J: TRBJ2-3
CDR3: CASSSPSGTVRTDTQYF
DNA: TGCGCCAGCAGCTCCCCTTCCGGGACAGTCAGGACAGATACGCAGTATTTT

D: NA
length: 13
size: NA
V: TRBV14
J: TRBJ1-1
CDR3: CASSRNMNTEAFF
DNA: TGTGCCAGCAGCCGCAACATGAACACTGAAGCTTTCTTT

D: NA
length: 14
size: NA
V: TRBV6-1
J: TRBJ2-1
CDR3: CASFGADSYNEQFF
DNA: TGTGCCAGCTTTGGGGCGGACTCCTACAATGAGCAGTTCTTC

D: NA
length: 17
size: NA
V: TRBV27
J: TRBJ1-3
CDR3: CASSSFSVGGSGNTIYF
DNA: TGTGCCAGCAGTTCTTTCTCCGTCGGGGGGTCTGGAAACACCATATATTTT

D: TRBD2
length: 16
size: NA
V: TRBV7-3
J: TRBJ2-1
CDR3: CASSPAGTSGYNEQFF
DNA: TGTGCCAGCAGCCCTGCCGGGACTAGCGGTTACAATGAGCAGTTCTTC

D: NA
length: 14
size: NA
V: TRBV7-9
J: TRBJ1-1
CDR3: CASSLLAGDTEAFF
DNA: TGTGCCAGCAGCTTGTTAGCGGGAGACACTGAAGCTTTCTTT

D: TRBD1
length: 15
size: NA
V: TRBV6-5
J: TRBJ2-3
CDR3: CASSYLRGYTDTQYF
DNA: TGTGCCAGCAGTTATCTCAGGGGGTACACAGATACGCAGTATTTT

D: NA
length: 13
size: few
V: TRBV10-2
J: TRBJ1-5
CDR3: CASRVSRDQPQHF
DNA: TGCGCCAGCAGGGTCAGCAGGGATCAGCCCCAGCATTTT

D: TRBD2
length: 14
size: NA
V: TRBV6-6
J: TRBJ2-1
CDR3: CASSYMASGTGQFF
DNA: TGTGCCAGCAGTTACATGGCTAGCGGGACGGGGCAGTTCTTC

D: TRBD2
length: 15
size: NA
V: TRBV9
J: TRBJ2-1
CDR3: CASSGGGSSYNEQFF
DNA: TGTGCCAGCAGCGGGGGGGGAAGCTCCTACAATGAGCAGTTCTTC

D: NA
length: 14
size: NA
V: TRBV6-1
J: TRBJ1-1
CDR3: CASRRQSTNTEAFF
DNA: TGTGCCAGCAGGCGACAAAGCACGAACACTGAAGCTTTCTTT

D: TRBD1
length: 17
size: NA
V: TRBV4-1
J: TRBJ1-1
CDR3: CASSQEGTGGMDTEAFF
DNA: TGCGCCAGCAGCCAAGAAGGGACAGGGGGCATGGACACTGAAGCTTTCTTT

D: TRBD2
length: 14
size: once
V: TRBV2
J: TRBJ2-1
CDR3: CASSGLAGANEQFF
DNA: TGTGCCAGCAGTGGACTAGCGGGAGCGAATGAGCAGTTCTTC

D: TRBD2
length: 18
size: NA
V: TRBV10-2
J: TRBJ2-2
CDR3: CASSEPGLAGGNTGELFF
DNA: TGCGCCAGCAGTGAGCCGGGACTAGCGGGAGGAAACACCGGGGAGCTGTTTTTT

D: NA
length: 14
size: NA
V: TRBV15
J: TRBJ2-3
CDR3: CATSSRVSTDTQYF
DNA: TGTGCCACCAGCTCTCGGGTTAGCACAGATACGCAGTATTTT

D: TRBD2
length: 17
size: NA
V: TRBV19
J: TRBJ2-2
CDR3: CASSGRTSAANTGELFF
DNA: TGTGCCAGTAGTGGGCGGACTAGCGCAGCGAACACCGGGGAGCTGTTTTTT

D: NA
length: 13
size: NA
V: TRBV7-9
J: TRBJ2-7
CDR3: CASSLAPGNEQYF
DNA: TGTGCCAGCAGCTTAGCGCCGGGGAACGAGCAGTACTTC

D: TRBD2
length: 16
size: NA
V: TRBV11-2
J: TRBJ2-7
CDR3: CASSPGPSGSSYEQYF
DNA: TGTGCCAGCAGCCCGGGGCCTAGCGGGAGTTCCTACGAGCAGTACTTC

D: NA
length: 15
size: NA
V: TRBV5-4
J: TRBJ2-2
CDR3: CASSLMADNTGELFF
DNA: TGTGCCAGCAGCTTGATGGCGGATAACACCGGGGAGCTGTTTTTT

D: TRBD1
length: 14
size: NA
V: TRBV6-1
J: TRBJ1-2
CDR3: CASSHRQGGYGYTF
DNA: TGTGCCAGCAGTCACCGACAGGGCGGGTATGGCTACACCTTC

D: NA
length: 11
size: NA
V: TRBV20-1
J: TRBJ2-3
CDR3: CSASGFRGAHF
DNA: TGCAGTGCTAGTGGGTTCCGCGGGGCTCATTTT

D: NA
length: 13
size: few
V: TRBV7-3
J: TRBJ2-7
CDR3: CASSFRGGNEQYF
DNA: TGTGCCAGCAGCTTTAGGGGGGGGAACGAGCAGTACTTC

D: NA
length: 14
size: NA
V: TRBV9
J: TRBJ1-2
CDR3: CASSATGWDYGYTF
DNA: TGTGCCAGCAGCGCGACCGGGTGGGACTATGGCTACACCTTC

D: NA
length: 12
size: NA
V: TRBV10-1
J: TRBJ1-1
CDR3: CASSESTGGTFF
DNA: TGCGCCAGCAGTGAGTCGACAGGAGGAACTTTCTTT

D: TRBD2
length: 12
size: NA
V: TRBV6-1
J: TRBJ2-7
CDR3: CATRGLAAEQYF
DNA: TGTGCCACCCGTGGCCTAGCGGCTGAGCAGTACTTC

D: TRBD2
length: 16
size: NA
V: TRBV10-2
J: TRBJ2-3
CDR3: CASRTSETFITDTQYF
DNA: TGCGCCAGCAGGACTAGCGAGACCTTTATAACAGATACGCAGTATTTT

D: TRBD1
length: 15
size: NA
V: TRBV18
J: TRBJ1-5
CDR3: CASSQLDRENQPQHF
DNA: TGTGCCAGCTCACAACTTGACAGGGAAAATCAGCCCCAGCATTTT

D: NA
length: 14
size: NA
V: TRBV7-9
J: TRBJ1-2
CDR3: CASSDTGINYGYTF
DNA: TGTGCCAGCAGCGATACAGGGATCAACTATGGCTACACCTTC

D: NA
length: 16
size: NA
V: TRBV15
J: TRBJ2-5
CDR3: CATSRARGGGGETQYF
DNA: TGTGCCACCAGCAGGGCAAGGGGAGGGGGGGGAGAGACCCAGTACTTC